This T cell receptor beta chain was observed in a study of blood T cell repertoires in COVID-19. From germline, CDR1 is LGHNA and CDR2 YNFKEQ. The CDR3 contains 15 residues. Points on this clone: One end of the junction is discordant with germline, which a read error may explain.

Sequencing was performed with immunoSEQ multiplex PCR; in TCRdb, only in-frame clones are kept and a portion is missing. This sample carries approximately 440,000 clones, about nine tenths of them seen once, and the ten largest clones take around 0.7%. The study drew participants aged about 18 to 89 years from 20 to 30 US areas. Assignment of participants to cohorts was predicated upon participant-reported clinical history. Two negative PCRs, clearance, or symptom resolution were required of recovered Cohort 3 donors. The source is a woman aged 18-29 years who had recovered from COVID-19. The sequenced sample consisted of PBMCs or T cells enriched from blood (not recorded which). The chain is built from TRBV4-2 and TRBJ2-5; TRBD2 matches 13 bases. The DNA for the CDR3 is TGTGTCAGCAGCCAAGGGGGACTAGCGGGGAGGACCCAGTACTTC. Translated, it gives CVSSQGGLAGRTQYF.